Each of the 10 T cell receptor beta chains below was sequenced from the same sample in a study of chemoradiotherapy in HPV16-positive cancers. This table comes from immunoSEQ multiplex PCR, and its TCRdb copy is limited to in-frame clones, with some not included. The sample lists 15,000 or so clones; approximately 70% were seen once. This sample comprised tumor tissue, obtained from a patient who underwent chemoradiotherapy. Receptors were obtained from a human donor with HPV-associated anogenital cancer.

The chain is built from TRBV6-6 and TRBJ1-2, with a possible D match to TRBD1 (6 bases). The CDR3 sequence is 11 residues long. Germline V gives CDR1 MNHNY, CDR2 SVGAGI (reference sequence). V was clipped by 5 bases and J by 8 bases, with 9 bases between them. CDR3 in amino acids: CASSTDSGYTF. DNA for the CDR3: TGTGCCAGCAGTACGGACAGCGGCTACACCTTC.

The chain combines TRBV27 with TRBJ2-1; 9 bases agree with TRBD1. The CDR3 is 16 amino acids. Germline lookup yields CDR1 MNHEY and CDR2 SMNVEV (reference sequence). After removal of 2 bases from V and 7 bases from J, the junction contained 9 bases not matched to a gene. The CDR3 nucleotides are TGTGCCAGCAGTTTAACCGGGACAGGGAAGAGGAATGAGCAGTTCTTC. This sequence encodes CASSLTGTGKRNEQFF.

The rearrangement links TRBV30 to TRBJ2-6; D is undetermined. The length of the CDR3 is 12 residues. The germline V gene has CDR1 GTSNPN and CDR2 SVGIG (reference sequence). The germline V and J ends were trimmed by 4 bases and 1 base, with 2 bases remaining between them. Here the CDR3 DNA reads TGTGCCTGGACTTCTGGGGCCAACGTCCTGACTTTC. It yields the protein CAWTSGANVLTF.

The chain has TRBV19 and TRBJ1-5, with D hard to call. Germline V gene data show CDR1 as LNHDA and CDR2 as SQIVND (reference sequence). V lost 5 bases and J 2 bases, leaving 4 bases between the germline ends. The CDR3 runs 12 residues. The DNA for the CDR3 is TGTGCCAGTAGTCTCCGCAATCAGCCCCAGCATTTT. Amino acids: CASSLRNQPQHF.

As to this clone: Mismatch with germline at one junction end may stem from a read error. The chain employs TRBV7-9 and TRBJ2-7; TRBD1 aligns across 9 bases. The germline V gene encodes CDR1 SEHNR and CDR2 FQNEAQ (reference sequence). This CDR3 has 14 amino acids. The CDR3 here is CASSLGQGSHEQYF. The CDR3 coding sequence is TGTGCCAGCAGCTTGGGACAGGGCTCCCACGAGCAGTACTTC.

J is TRBJ1-2 and V is TRBV2, with D perhaps TRBD1 (6 bases). The CDR3 sequence is 14 residues long. Germline V CDR1 and CDR2: SNHLY, FYNNEI. Trimming removed 5 bases from V and 4 bases from J, with 14 bases in between. CDR3 sequence reads: CASSYREPFYGYTF. The CDR3 nucleotides are TGTGCCAGCAGTTACAGGGAACCTTTCTATGGCTACACCTTC.

This chain links TRBV5-1 with TRBJ1-6; D gene unclear. This CDR3 contains 16 residues. With 1 base removed from V and 2 bases from J, the gap between germline ends came to 10 bases. Germline V gene lookup returns CDR1 SGHRS and CDR2 YFSETQ. CDR3 amino acids: CASSLLEGTYNSPLHF. The CDR3 coding sequence is TGCGCCAGCAGCTTGTTGGAGGGCACCTATAATTCACCCCTCCACTTT.

This rearrangement joins TRBV28 to TRBJ2-5; possibly TRBD1 or TRBD2 for D (5 bases each). The germline V and J ends were trimmed by 10 bases and 0 bases, with 24 bases remaining between them. The germline V gene has CDR1 MDHEN and CDR2 SYDVKM. The CDR3 extends over 17 amino acids. The CDR3 reads CATYDDPGPMHQETQYF. The DNA of the CDR3 is TGTGCCACCTACGATGATCCGGGACCCATGCACCAAGAGACCCAGTACTTC.

J is TRBJ1-2 and V is TRBV2, with D unresolved. CDR3 length: 14 residues. The germline V gene encodes CDR1 SNHLY and CDR2 FYNNEI. V gave up 7 bases and J gave up 4 bases, with 16 bases separating them. The CDR3 reads CASTLGPLIYGYTF. CDR3 nucleotides: TGTGCCAGCACCCTCGGCCCGTTAATCTATGGCTACACCTTC.

This rearrangement joins TRBV5-1 to TRBJ1-1; D unresolved. Germline loops: CDR1 SGHRS, CDR2 YFSETQ. CDR3 length: 12 residues. The V end lost 0 bases, the J end lost 6 bases, and 6 bases lay between the germline ends. In nucleotides, the CDR3 is TGCGCCAGCAGCTTGGCCGGGTCTGAAGCTTTCTTT. This translates into CASSLAGSEAFF.